This T cell receptor beta chain came from a study of T-cell memory formation after mild COVID-19. For the study at large: Most TCR clusters belonged to a single donor.

One entry per CDR3 protein, called by TCRdb with MiXCR from the 5' RACE reads. The sample includes about 340,000 distinct CDR3 sequences, approximately 15% of them seen just once. Turning to this clonotype: Its antigen remains unidentified.

V lost 3 bases, J lost 4 bases, and 6 bases stayed unmatched. In germline, CDR1 is KGHDR, CDR2 SFDVKD. The CDR3 runs to 16 residues. Study-wide points: Shrinking CD4+ clones were chiefly CM and EM; CD8+ ones were chiefly EMRA. CD4/CD8 balance held among clones contracting day 15 to 85, and later expanders leaned CD4+.

Sequenced material: PBMCs or a T cell subset sorted from them (not recorded which). The chain couples TRBV24-1 to TRBJ2-5; 11 positions match TRBD1. This sequence was found in a man between 18 and 29 years old who had mild COVID-19 (a few samples of this study predate the infection). Cell type and time point are not known. The CDR3 coding sequence is TGTGCCACCAGTGATCCCGGACAGGGGGCAGGAGAGACCCAGTACTTC. It is translated as CATSDPGQGAGETQYF.